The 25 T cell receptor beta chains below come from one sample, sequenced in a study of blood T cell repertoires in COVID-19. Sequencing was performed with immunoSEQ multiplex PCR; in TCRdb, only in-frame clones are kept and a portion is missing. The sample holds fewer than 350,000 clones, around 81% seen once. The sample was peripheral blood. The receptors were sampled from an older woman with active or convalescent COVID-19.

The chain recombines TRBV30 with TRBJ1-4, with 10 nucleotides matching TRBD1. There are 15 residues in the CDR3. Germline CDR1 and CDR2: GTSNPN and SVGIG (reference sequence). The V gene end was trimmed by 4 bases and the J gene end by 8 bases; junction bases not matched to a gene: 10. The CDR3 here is CAWTPRDRGDEKLFF. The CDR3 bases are TGTGCCTGGACTCCCCGGGACAGGGGTGACGAAAAACTGTTTTTT.

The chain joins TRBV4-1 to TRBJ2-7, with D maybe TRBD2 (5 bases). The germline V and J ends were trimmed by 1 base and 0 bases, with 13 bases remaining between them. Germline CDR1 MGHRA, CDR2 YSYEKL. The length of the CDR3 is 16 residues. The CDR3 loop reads CASSQVEALYSYEQYF. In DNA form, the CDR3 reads TGCGCCAGCAGCCAAGTGGAGGCTCTTTACTCCTACGAGCAGTACTTC.

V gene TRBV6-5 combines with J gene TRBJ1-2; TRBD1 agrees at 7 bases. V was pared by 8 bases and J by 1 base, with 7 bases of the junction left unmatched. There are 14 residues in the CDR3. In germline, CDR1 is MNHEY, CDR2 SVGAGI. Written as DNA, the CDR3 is TGTGCCAGCTCGGGGGCAGGGGGTAACTATGGCTACACCTTC. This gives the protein CASSGAGGNYGYTF.

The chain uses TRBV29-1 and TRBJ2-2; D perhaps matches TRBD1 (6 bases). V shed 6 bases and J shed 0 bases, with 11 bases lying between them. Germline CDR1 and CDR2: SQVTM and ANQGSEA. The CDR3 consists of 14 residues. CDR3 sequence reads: CSVVDSTNTGELFF. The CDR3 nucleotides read TGCAGCGTGGTGGACAGTACGAACACCGGGGAGCTGTTTTTT.

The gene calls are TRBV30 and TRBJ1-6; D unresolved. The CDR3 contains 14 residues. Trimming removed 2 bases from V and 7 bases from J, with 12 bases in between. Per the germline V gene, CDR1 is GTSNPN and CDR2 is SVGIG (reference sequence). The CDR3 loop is CAWSKTGINSPLHF. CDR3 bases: TGTGCCTGGAGTAAGACGGGTATCAATTCACCCCTCCACTTT.

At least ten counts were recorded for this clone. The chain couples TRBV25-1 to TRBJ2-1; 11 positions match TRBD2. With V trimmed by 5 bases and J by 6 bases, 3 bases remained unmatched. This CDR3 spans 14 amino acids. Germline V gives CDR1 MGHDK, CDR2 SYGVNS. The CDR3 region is CASSTGTSGNEQFF. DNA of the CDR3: TGTGCCAGCAGTACCGGGACTAGCGGCAATGAGCAGTTCTTC.

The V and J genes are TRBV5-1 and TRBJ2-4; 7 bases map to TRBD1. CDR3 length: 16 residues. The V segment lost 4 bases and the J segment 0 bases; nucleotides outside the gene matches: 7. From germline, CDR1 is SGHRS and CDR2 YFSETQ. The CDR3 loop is CASSGDSFLAKNIQYF. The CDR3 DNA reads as TGCGCCAGCAGCGGGGACAGCTTTCTAGCCAAAAACATTCAGTACTTC.

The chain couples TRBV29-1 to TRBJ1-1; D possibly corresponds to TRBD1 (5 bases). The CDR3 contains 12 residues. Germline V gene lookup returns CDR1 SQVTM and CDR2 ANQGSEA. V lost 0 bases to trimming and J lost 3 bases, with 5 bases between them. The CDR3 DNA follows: TGCAGCGTTGAAGACAGGGACACTGAAGCTTTCTTT. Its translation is CSVEDRDTEAFF.

The DNA for the CDR3 is TGCGCCAGCAGCCAAGCTTGGGAAACCGGGACTATGTACTACGAGCAGTACTTC. It is translated as CASSQAWETGTMYYEQYF. The chain employs TRBV4-3 and TRBJ2-7, with 7 bases aligning to TRBD2. This CDR3 contains 18 residues. Germline CDR1 reads LGHNA; CDR2 reads YSLEER. V lost 1 base and J lost 3; bases outside the gene matches: 15.

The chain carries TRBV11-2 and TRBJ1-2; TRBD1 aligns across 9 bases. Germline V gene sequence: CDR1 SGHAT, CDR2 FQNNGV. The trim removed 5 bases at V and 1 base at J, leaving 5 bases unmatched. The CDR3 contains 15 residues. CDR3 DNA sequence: TGTGCCAGCAGCCCAGACAGGGGGGGTAACTATGGCTACACCTTC. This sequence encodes CASSPDRGGNYGYTF.

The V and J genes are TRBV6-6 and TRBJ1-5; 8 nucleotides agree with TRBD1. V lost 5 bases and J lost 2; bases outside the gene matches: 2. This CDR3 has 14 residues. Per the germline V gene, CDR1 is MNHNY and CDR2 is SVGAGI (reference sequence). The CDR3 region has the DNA TGTGCCAGCAGTCTGGACAGGGGCAATCAGCCCCAGCATTTT. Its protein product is CASSLDRGNQPQHF.

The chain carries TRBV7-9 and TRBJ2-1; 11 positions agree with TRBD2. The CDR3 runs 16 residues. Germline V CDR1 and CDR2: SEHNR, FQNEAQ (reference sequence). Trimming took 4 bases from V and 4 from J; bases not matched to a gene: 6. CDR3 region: CASSSPTSGGYNEQFF. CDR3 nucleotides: TGTGCCAGCAGCTCTCCTACTAGCGGGGGTTACAATGAGCAGTTCTTC.

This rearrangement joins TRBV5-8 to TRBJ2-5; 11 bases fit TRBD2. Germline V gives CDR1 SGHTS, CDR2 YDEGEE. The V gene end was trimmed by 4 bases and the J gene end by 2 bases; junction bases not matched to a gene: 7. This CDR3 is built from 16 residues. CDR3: CASSMVGLAEQETQYF. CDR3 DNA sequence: TGTGCCAGCAGCATGGTGGGACTAGCGGAGCAAGAGACCCAGTACTTC.

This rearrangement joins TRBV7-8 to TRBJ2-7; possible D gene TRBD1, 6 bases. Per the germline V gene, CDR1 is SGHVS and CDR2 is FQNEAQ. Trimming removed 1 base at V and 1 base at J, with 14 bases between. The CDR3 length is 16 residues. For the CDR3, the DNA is TGTGCCAGCAGCTTAGTTGGGCAGGGGTCGTCCTACGAGCAGTACTTC. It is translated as CASSLVGQGSSYEQYF.

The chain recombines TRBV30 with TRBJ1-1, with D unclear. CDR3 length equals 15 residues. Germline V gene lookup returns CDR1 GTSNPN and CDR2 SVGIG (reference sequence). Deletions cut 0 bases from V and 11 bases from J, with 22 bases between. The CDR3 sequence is CAWSVRRGGVEGAFF. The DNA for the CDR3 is TGTGCCTGGAGTGTACGTCGGGGAGGCGTGGAAGGTGCTTTCTTT.

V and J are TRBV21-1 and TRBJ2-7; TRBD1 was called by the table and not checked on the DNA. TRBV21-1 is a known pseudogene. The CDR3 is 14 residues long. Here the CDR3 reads CASSPRRTDYEQYF. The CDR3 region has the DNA TGTGCCAGCAGCCCCCGGCGGACAGACTACGAGCAGTACTTC.

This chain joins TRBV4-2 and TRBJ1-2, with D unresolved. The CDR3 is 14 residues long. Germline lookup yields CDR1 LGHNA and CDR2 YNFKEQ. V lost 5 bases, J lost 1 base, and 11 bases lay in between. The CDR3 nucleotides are TGTGCCAGCAGCGCAAGACGGGGTAACTATGGCTACACCTTC. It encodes CASSARRGNYGYTF.

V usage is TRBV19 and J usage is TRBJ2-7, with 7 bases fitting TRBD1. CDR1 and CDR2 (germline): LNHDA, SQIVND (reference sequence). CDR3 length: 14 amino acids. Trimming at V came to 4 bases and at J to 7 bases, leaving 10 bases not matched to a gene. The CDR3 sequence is CASSRRQGKQEQYF. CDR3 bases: TGTGCCAGTAGTAGGAGACAGGGTAAGCAAGAGCAGTACTTC.

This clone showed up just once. The CDR3 DNA is TGTGCCAGCAGTCTGGGGACGGGGGGGTACAATGAGCAGTTCTTC. As protein: CASSLGTGGYNEQFF. The rearrangement uses TRBV6-4 and TRBJ2-1; TRBD2 aligns across 8 bases. J lost 4 bases, V lost 5 bases, and 7 bases had no gene match. Germline V gene lookup returns CDR1 MRHNA and CDR2 SNTAGT. There are 15 residues in the CDR3.

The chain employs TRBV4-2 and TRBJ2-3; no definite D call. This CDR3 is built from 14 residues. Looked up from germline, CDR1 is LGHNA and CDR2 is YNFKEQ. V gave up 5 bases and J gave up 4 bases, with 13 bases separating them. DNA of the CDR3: TGTGCCAGCAGCGCGACCATAGAGGCAGATACGCAGTATTTT. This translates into CASSATIEADTQYF.

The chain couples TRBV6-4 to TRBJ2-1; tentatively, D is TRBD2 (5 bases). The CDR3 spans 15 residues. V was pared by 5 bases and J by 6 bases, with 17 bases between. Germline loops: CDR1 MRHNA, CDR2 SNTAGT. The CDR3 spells CASSRDGLGSNEQFF. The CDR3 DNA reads TGTGCCAGCAGTCGGGATGGACTGGGCAGCAATGAGCAGTTCTTC.

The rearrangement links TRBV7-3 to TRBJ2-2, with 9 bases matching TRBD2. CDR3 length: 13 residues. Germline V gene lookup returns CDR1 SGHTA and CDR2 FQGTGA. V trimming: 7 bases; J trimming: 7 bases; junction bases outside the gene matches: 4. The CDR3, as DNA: TGTGCCAGCACTAGCGGGGCCATCGGGGAGCTGTTTTTT. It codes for CASTSGAIGELFF.

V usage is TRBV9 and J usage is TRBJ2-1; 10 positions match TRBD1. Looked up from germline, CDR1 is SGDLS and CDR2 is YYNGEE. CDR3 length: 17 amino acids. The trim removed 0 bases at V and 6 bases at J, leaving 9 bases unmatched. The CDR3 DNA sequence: TGTGCCAGCAGCGTAGTAGGAGGGACAGGGGTCGGCAATGAGCAGTTCTTC. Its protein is CASSVVGGTGVGNEQFF.

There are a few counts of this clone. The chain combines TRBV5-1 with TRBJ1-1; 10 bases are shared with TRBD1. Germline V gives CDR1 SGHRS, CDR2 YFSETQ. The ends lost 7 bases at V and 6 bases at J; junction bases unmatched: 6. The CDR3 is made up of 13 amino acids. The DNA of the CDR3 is TGCGCCAGCCGGGACAGGGGTATTCCTGAAGCTTTCTTT. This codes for CASRDRGIPEAFF.

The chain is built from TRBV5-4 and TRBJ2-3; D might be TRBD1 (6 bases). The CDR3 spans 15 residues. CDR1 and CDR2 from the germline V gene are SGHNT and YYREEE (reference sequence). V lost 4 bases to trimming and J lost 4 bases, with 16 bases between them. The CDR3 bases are TGTGCCAGCAGCGGCCGGCAGGGGCGGCCAGATACGCAGTATTTT. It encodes CASSGRQGRPDTQYF.